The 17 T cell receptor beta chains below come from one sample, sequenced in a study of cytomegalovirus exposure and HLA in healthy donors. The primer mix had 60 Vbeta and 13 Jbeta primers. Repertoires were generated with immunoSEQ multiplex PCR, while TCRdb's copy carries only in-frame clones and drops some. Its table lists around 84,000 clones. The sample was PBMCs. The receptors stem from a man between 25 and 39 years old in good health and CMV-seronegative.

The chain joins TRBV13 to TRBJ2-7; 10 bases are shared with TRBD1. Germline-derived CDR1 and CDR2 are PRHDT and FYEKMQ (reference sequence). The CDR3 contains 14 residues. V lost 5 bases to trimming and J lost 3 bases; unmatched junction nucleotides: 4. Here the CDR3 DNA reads TGTGCCAGCAGCATCGGACAGGGGGTCTACGAGCAGTACTTC. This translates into CASSIGQGVYEQYF.

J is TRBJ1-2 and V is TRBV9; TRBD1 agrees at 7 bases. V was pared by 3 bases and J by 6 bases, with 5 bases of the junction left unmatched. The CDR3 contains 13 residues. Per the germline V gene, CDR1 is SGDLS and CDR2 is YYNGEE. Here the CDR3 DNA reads TGTGCCAGCAGCGGAGACAGGGATAATGGCTACACCTTC. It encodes CASSGDRDNGYTF.

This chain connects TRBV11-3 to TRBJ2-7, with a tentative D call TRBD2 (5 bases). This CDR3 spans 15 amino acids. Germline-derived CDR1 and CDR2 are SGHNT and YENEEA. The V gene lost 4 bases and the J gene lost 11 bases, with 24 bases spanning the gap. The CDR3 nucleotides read TGTGCCAGCAGCTCGTTAGGCCCCTCTTCAACTAGGGAGTACTTC. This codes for CASSSLGPSSTREYF.

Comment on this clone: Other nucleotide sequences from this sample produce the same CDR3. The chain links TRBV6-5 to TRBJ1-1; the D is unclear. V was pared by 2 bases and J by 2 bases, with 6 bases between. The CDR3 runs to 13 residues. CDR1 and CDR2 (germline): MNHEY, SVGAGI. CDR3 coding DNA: TGTGCCAGCAGTTACGAGGGAAACACTGAAGCTTTCTTT. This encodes CASSYEGNTEAFF.

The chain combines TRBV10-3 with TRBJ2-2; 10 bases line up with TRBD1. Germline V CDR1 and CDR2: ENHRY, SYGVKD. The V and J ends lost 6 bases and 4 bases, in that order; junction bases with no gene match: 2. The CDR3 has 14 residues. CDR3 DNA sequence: TGTGCCATCAGGGGGACAGGGGCCACCGGGGAGCTGTTTTTT. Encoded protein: CAIRGTGATGELFF.

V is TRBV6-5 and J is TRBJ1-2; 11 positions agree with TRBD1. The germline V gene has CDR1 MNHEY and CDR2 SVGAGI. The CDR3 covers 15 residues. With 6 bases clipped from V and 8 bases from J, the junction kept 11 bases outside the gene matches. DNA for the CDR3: TGTGCCAGCAGCCCACCCGGGACAGGGGGTAGAGGCTACACCTTC. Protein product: CASSPPGTGGRGYTF.

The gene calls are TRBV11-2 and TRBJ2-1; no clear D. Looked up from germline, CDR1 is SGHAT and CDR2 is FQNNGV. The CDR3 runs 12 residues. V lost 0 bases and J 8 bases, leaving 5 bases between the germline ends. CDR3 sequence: CASSLDRDEQFF. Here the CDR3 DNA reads TGTGCCAGCAGCTTAGATCGGGATGAGCAGTTCTTC.

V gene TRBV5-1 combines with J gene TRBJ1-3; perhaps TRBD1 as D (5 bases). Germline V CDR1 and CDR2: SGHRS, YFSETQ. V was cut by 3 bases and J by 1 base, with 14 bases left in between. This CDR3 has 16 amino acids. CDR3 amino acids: CASSSAGTASGNTIYF. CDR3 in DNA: TGCGCCAGCAGCTCCGCCGGGACTGCGTCTGGAAACACCATATATTTT.

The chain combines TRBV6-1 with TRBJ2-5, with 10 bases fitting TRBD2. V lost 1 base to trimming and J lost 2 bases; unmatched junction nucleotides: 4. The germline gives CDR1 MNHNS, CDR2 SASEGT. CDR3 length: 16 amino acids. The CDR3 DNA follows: TGTGCCAGCAGTGAAGACCTAGCGGGAGTTCAAGAGACCCAGTACTTC. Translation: CASSEDLAGVQETQYF.

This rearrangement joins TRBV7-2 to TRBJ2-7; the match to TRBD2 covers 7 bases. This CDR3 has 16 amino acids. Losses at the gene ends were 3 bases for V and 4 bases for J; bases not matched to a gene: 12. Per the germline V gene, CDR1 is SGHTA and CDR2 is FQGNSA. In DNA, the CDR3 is TGTGCCAGCAGCTTCAGTTCTAGCGGAGGGTGGTACGAGCAGTACTTC. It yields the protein CASSFSSSGGWYEQYF.

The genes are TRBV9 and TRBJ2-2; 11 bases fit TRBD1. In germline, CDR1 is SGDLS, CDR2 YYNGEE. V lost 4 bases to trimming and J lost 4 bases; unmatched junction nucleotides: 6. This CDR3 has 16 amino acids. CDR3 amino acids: CASSPGQGAGTGELFF. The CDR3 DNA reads TGTGCCAGCAGCCCCGGACAGGGGGCTGGCACCGGGGAGCTGTTTTTT.

The CDR3 region is CATTRQGRVEKLFF. The CDR3 coding sequence is TGTGCCACCACTCGACAGGGTAGGGTCGAAAAACTGTTTTTT. This sequence joins TRBV2 and TRBJ1-4; 7 bases fit TRBD1. Germline CDR1 and CDR2: SNHLY and FYNNEI. The CDR3 loop spans 14 amino acids. The V segment lost 10 bases and the J segment 8 bases; nucleotides outside the gene matches: 13.

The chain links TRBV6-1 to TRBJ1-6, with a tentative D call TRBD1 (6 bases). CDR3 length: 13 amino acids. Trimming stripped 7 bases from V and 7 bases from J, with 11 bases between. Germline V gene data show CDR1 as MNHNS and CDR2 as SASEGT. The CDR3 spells CASKGGGNSPLHF. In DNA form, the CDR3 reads TGTGCCAGCAAAGGGGGGGGAAATTCACCCCTCCACTTT.

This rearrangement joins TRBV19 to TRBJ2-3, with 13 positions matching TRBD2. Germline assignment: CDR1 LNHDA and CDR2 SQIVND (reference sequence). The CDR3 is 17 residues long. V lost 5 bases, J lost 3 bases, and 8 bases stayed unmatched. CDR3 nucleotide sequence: TGTGCCAGTAGTGCACCCGGGACTAGCGGGATGACAGATACGCAGTATTTT. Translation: CASSAPGTSGMTDTQYF.

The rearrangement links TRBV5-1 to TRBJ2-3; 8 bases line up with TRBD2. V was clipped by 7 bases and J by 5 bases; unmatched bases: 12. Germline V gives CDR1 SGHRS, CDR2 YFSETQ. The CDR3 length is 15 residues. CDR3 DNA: TGCGCCAGCGGCTCGGTAACTAGCGGCAGAGATACGCAGTATTTT. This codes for CASGSVTSGRDTQYF.

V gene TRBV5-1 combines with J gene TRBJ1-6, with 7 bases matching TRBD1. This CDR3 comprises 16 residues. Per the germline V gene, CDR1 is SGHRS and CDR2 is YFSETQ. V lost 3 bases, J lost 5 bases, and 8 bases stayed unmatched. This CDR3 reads CASSSIPGQNNSPLHF. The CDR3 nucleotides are TGCGCCAGCAGCTCGATACCGGGACAGAATAATTCACCCCTCCACTTT.

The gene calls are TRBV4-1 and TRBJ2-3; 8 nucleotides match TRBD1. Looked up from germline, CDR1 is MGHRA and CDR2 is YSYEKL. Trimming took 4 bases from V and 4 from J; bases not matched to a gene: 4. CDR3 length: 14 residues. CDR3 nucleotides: TGCGCCAGCAGCCGAGGACAGGGTGCAGATACGCAGTATTTT. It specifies CASSRGQGADTQYF.